The 20 T cell receptor beta chains given below trace back to one sample, sequenced in a study of regulatory T cells in long-lasting Graves disease. Stated time point: newly diagnosed GD, antithyroid drugs for less than 3 months. The TCR library was made from RNA extracted from PBMCs. Arm-PCR of CDR3 regions and iRepertoire HTBI primers were used to build TCR beta libraries. A single record per CDR3 protein comes from TCRdb applying MiXCR to the multiplex PCR reads. Of 680,000 or so distinct CDR3 sequences listed, approximately 15% were seen once; the top ten hold about 17%. This sample was also put to use in a study of T cells in Graves' hyperthyroidism and ophthalmopathy.

The starting material was peripheral blood mononuclear cells (PBMCs), obtained at new diagnosis, from a patient treated with antithyroid drugs. All receptors derive from a woman younger than 45 with Graves disease.

This clonotype was observed a single time. This chain connects TRBV3-1 to TRBJ2-2; 8 bases are a match to TRBD2. V was clipped by 3 bases and J by 0 bases; unmatched bases: 3. This CDR3 contains 16 residues. Germline V gene sequence: CDR1 LGHDT, CDR2 YNNKEL (reference sequence). In nucleotides, the CDR3 is TGTGCCAGCAGCCAGAGGACTAGCCCGAACACCGGGGAGCTGTTTTTT. Translating it yields CASSQRTSPNTGELFF.

This clonotype was seen only a few times. The chain uses TRBV5-1 and TRBJ2-1; 9 bases are a match to TRBD1. V gave up 4 bases and J gave up 14 bases; unmatched junction bases: 4. This CDR3 has 11 residues. Germline CDR1 SGHRS, CDR2 YFSETQ. In nucleotides, the CDR3 is TGCGCCAGCAGCAACGACAGGGGGAAGTTCTTC. This codes for CASSNDRGKFF. The full variable domain, its missing parts supplied by reference TRBV5-1 and TRBJ2-1, is KAGVTQTPRYLIKTRGQQVTLSCSPISGHRSVSWYQQTPGQGLQFLFEYFSETQRNKGNFPGRFSGRQFSNSRSEMNVSTLELGDSALYLCASSNDRGKFFGPGTRLTVL.

This clonotype has at least ten counts. J is TRBJ1-5 and V is TRBV12-3 or TRBV12-4; a weak D match, TRBD1 (5 bases). The CDR3 is made up of 15 amino acids. Trimming shortened V by 3 bases and J by 9 bases, and 18 bases separated the two germline ends. The CDR3 DNA reads as TGTGCCAGCAGTTTCCCGGGACCTGGGATCAGGCCCCAGCATTTT. Translation: CASSFPGPGIRPQHF.

The V call is TRBV14, the J call TRBJ2-7; D not certain. Per the germline V gene, CDR1 is SGHDN and CDR2 is FVKESK. Trimming took 1 base from V and 8 from J, leaving 6 bases between them. The CDR3 is made up of 11 amino acids. CDR3 bases: TGTGCCAGCAGCCAAGGGATCCAGCAGTACTTC. Its translation: CASSQGIQQYF.

This clonotype was seen ten or more times. The chain uses TRBV20-1 and TRBJ2-3, with TRBD2 matching over 12 bases. V was pared by 3 bases and J by 0 bases, with 1 base of the junction left unmatched. The CDR3 runs 15 residues. In germline, CDR1 is DFQATT, CDR2 SNEGSKA (reference sequence). The CDR3 nucleotides are TGCAGTGCTAGTGGGACTAGCGGGAGCACAGATACGCAGTATTTT. It specifies CSASGTSGSTDTQYF.

This clonotype was seen ten or more times. The V gene is TRBV27, the J gene TRBJ1-1; D uncertain. With 3 bases removed from V and 2 bases from J, the gap between germline ends came to 16 bases. This CDR3 has 16 amino acids. Germline assignment: CDR1 MNHEY and CDR2 SMNVEV (reference sequence). The CDR3 spells CASSFHKQKLNTEAFF. CDR3 DNA sequence: TGTGCCAGCAGTTTCCATAAACAGAAGCTTAACACTGAAGCTTTCTTT.

This clonotype has just a few counts. CDR3 DNA: TGTGCCAGCAGTCTAAACGGACAGGCCCTGAACGAGCAGTACTTC. Its protein is CASSLNGQALNEQYF. The chain employs TRBV6-1 and TRBJ2-7; 7 bases match TRBD1. The CDR3 runs to 15 residues. V shed 5 bases and J 5 bases; nucleotides not matched to a gene: 12. Germline CDR1 reads MNHNS; CDR2 reads SASEGT.

This clonotype is a singleton in its sample. A much larger clone lies one base from this, so it may be a read error. This sequence joins TRBV24-1 and TRBJ1-4; a possible D gene is TRBD1 (5 bases). The CDR3 has 15 amino acids. Germline values: CDR1 KGHDR, CDR2 SFDVKD. The CDR3 spells CAPSDSGSGNEKLFF. The CDR3 bases are TGTGCCCCCAGTGATTCAGGGTCGGGGAATGAAAAACTGTTTTTT.

In its sample, this clonotype was seen many times. This sequence joins TRBV28 and TRBJ2-1, with D perhaps matching TRBD1 (5 bases). The CDR3 extends over 15 amino acids. The germline CDR1 and CDR2 sequences are MDHEN and SYDVKM. The V end lost 6 bases, the J end lost 2 bases, and 14 bases lay between the germline ends. CDR3: CASSPQVGTYNEQFF. Here the CDR3 DNA reads TGTGCCAGCAGCCCACAGGTAGGCACCTACAATGAGCAGTTCTTC.

This clonotype was recorded a few times. The rearrangement uses TRBV3-1 and TRBJ2-1; D ambiguous. Per the germline V gene, CDR1 is LGHDT and CDR2 is YNNKEL (reference sequence). The CDR3 is 15 amino acids. V was cut by 1 base and J by 3 bases, with 10 bases left in between. The CDR3 is CASSQASLYYNEQFF. CDR3 sequence (DNA): TGTGCCAGCAGCCAAGCCTCCCTATACTACAATGAGCAGTTCTTC.

Many counts were recorded for this clonotype. The chain employs TRBV2 and TRBJ1-3; 9 bases line up with TRBD1. V gave up 6 bases and J gave up 3 bases; unmatched junction bases: 12. The V gene's germline CDR1 is SNHLY and CDR2 FYNNEI. This CDR3 is 17 amino acids long. Written as DNA, the CDR3 is TGTGCCAGCAGGACTCCGGGACAGGGTTCTGGTGGAAACACCATATATTTT. Protein product: CASRTPGQGSGGNTIYF.

The rearrangement joins TRBV24-1 to TRBJ2-3, with D possibly matching TRBD1 (6 bases). CDR3 length: 11 residues. V was pared by 9 bases and J by 6 bases, with 9 bases between. Germline values: CDR1 KGHDR, CDR2 SFDVKD. CDR3 nucleotide sequence: TGTGCCACCCAGGGGACGGATACGCAGTATTTT. Its translation is CATQGTDTQYF.

In DNA, the CDR3 is TGTGCCAGCAGCGACACAGGGTCCCAGGGGTATGGCTACACCTTC. This codes for CASSDTGSQGYGYTF. The gene calls are TRBV12-3 or TRBV12-4 and TRBJ1-2; maybe TRBD1 (6 bases). The V end lost 6 bases, the J end lost 5 bases, and 19 bases lay between the germline ends. The CDR3 contains 15 residues.

This clonotype came up a few times. DNA for the CDR3: TGTGCCAGCAGCTTGGTCGGTGGCTCCTATAATTCACCCCTCCACTTT. It specifies CASSLVGGSYNSPLHF. This chain connects TRBV7-2 to TRBJ1-6; D is uncertain. This CDR3 contains 16 residues. Deletions cut 3 bases from V and 0 bases from J, with 9 bases between. The V gene's germline CDR1 is SGHTA and CDR2 FQGNSA.

This clonotype was seen only a few times. J is TRBJ2-5 and V is TRBV7-8; the D gene is possibly TRBD2 (6 bases). Trimming stripped 5 bases from V and 2 bases from J, with 12 bases between. The CDR3 totals 14 residues. The germline V gene has CDR1 SGHVS and CDR2 FQNEAQ. CDR3 sequence: CASSGLGGQETQYF. DNA for the CDR3: TGTGCCAGCAGCGGTCTTGGGGGGCAAGAGACCCAGTACTTC.

This clonotype was detected many times. The chain carries TRBV2 and TRBJ1-5; no clear D gene. Trimming took 6 bases from V and 3 from J, leaving 9 bases between them. This CDR3 spans 13 amino acids. CDR1 and CDR2 from the germline V gene are SNHLY and FYNNEI. As DNA, the CDR3 is TGTGCCAGCAGCCTTCAACTCAATCAGCCCCAGCATTTT. Amino acids: CASSLQLNQPQHF.

This clonotype was seen at least ten times. V is TRBV28 and J is TRBJ1-5; possible D gene TRBD1, 6 bases. The CDR3 runs 14 residues. V lost 6 bases, J lost 1 base, and 10 bases lay in between. The germline gives CDR1 MDHEN, CDR2 SYDVKM. The chain's CDR3 is CASSKTGSNQPQHF. The CDR3 coding sequence is TGTGCCAGCAGCAAAACAGGGAGCAATCAGCCCCAGCATTTT.

This chain uses TRBV28 with TRBJ1-2; D unclear. Trimming cost V 3 bases and J 7 bases, with 9 bases left between them. This CDR3 is 12 amino acids long. Germline V gives CDR1 MDHEN, CDR2 SYDVKM. The CDR3: CASSFGPGGYTF. Here the CDR3 DNA reads TGTGCCAGCAGTTTTGGTCCGGGTGGCTACACCTTC.

The rearrangement links TRBV5-1 to TRBJ2-1, with TRBD2 matching 7 bases. CDR3 length equals 15 residues. Germline trimming cut 3 bases from V and 7 bases from J; bases unmatched to any gene: 10. CDR1 and CDR2 (germline): SGHRS, YFSETQ. CDR3 sequence (DNA): TGCGCCAGCAGCTCTCGACTAGCCGAGATGAATGAGCAGTTCTTC. This codes for CASSSRLAEMNEQFF.

The table lists this clonotype with many counts. The chain links TRBV7-9 to TRBJ2-1; maybe TRBD1 (6 bases). In germline, CDR1 is SEHNR, CDR2 FQNEAQ (reference sequence). V was pared by 11 bases and J by 5 bases, with 13 bases between. The length of the CDR3 is 12 residues. This CDR3 reads CAYRQGNNEQFF. The CDR3 DNA is TGTGCCTACCGGCAGGGGAACAATGAGCAGTTCTTC.